These 25 T cell receptor beta chains came from one sample sequenced in a study of tumor-infiltrating lymphocytes in localized non-small cell lung cancer (dated by TCRdb to the early 2020s). The library was built by means of the immunoSEQ multiplex PCR assay. As stored in TCRdb, this immuneACCESS dataset retains in-frame rearrangements with V and J assigned. A fraction of the clones does not appear; measured against another copy, unresolved V genes explain less than half of the discrepancy, and the remainder lacks a known reason. The sample table holds some 22,000 clones, of which approximately 80% were seen once. The ten largest clones capture 3% to 3.5% of the sample. Sequencing was carried out using lung tumor tissue. The receptors stem from a human donor with non-small cell lung cancer.

J is TRBJ2-7 and V is TRBV6-1; no clear D. Germline V gene lookup returns CDR1 MNHNS and CDR2 SASEGT. V was clipped by 3 bases and J by 4 bases, with 7 bases between them. CDR3 length equals 12 residues. CDR3 in amino acids: CASSDRVYEQYF. The DNA of the CDR3 is TGTGCCAGCAGTGATCGCGTATACGAGCAGTACTTC.

DNA of the CDR3: TGCGCCAGCAGCTGGGCAGGGGGATCCAATGAGCAGTTCTTC. Translation: CASSWAGGSNEQFF. The genes are TRBV5-1 and TRBJ2-1; 7 bases fit TRBD1. The CDR3 is 14 amino acids. With V trimmed by 3 bases and J by 6 bases, 6 bases remained unmatched. Germline V gene lookup returns CDR1 SGHRS and CDR2 YFSETQ. The full variable domain, its missing parts supplied by reference TRBV5-1 and TRBJ2-1, is KAGVTQTPRYLIKTRGQQVTLSCSPISGHRSVSWYQQTPGQGLQFLFEYFSETQRNKGNFPGRFSGRQFSNSRSEMNVSTLELGDSALYLCASSWAGGSNEQFFGPGTRLTVL.

V and J are TRBV5-1 and TRBJ2-5, with D tentatively TRBD1 (5 bases). The V gene lost 2 bases and the J gene lost 2 bases, with 13 bases spanning the gap. The germline gives CDR1 SGHRS, CDR2 YFSETQ. The CDR3 consists of 15 residues. CDR3 sequence (DNA): TGCGCCAGCAGCTTTGGGGCGAACCGACAAGAGACCCAGTACTTC. Protein: CASSFGANRQETQYF.

The chain combines TRBV6-4 with TRBJ1-5; D is undetermined. V lost 3 bases, J lost 5 bases, and 8 bases lay in between. Per the germline V gene, CDR1 is MRHNA and CDR2 is SNTAGT. The CDR3 loop spans 13 amino acids. CDR3 region: CASSESAYQPQHF. Written as DNA, the CDR3 is TGTGCCAGCAGTGAGTCGGCTTATCAGCCCCAGCATTTT.

V and J are TRBV28 and TRBJ1-5; TRBD1 is a possible D gene (6 bases). The germline V gene encodes CDR1 MDHEN and CDR2 SYDVKM. The CDR3 has 15 residues. Trimming pared 8 bases from V and 0 bases from J, leaving 14 bases between. CDR3 region: CASRNQGISNQPQHF. The CDR3 nucleotides read TGTGCCAGCCGAAATCAGGGGATTAGCAATCAGCCCCAGCATTTT. Variable domain in full (rest from reference TRBV28 and TRBJ1-5): DVKVTQSSRYLVKRTGEKVFLECVQDMDHENMFWYRQDPGLGLRLIYFSYDVKMKEKGDIPEGYSVSREKKERFSLILESASTNQTSMYLCASRNQGISNQPQHFGDGTRLSIL.

V usage is TRBV5-1 and J usage is TRBJ1-1, with 7 bases lining up with TRBD1. The CDR3 has 13 amino acids. Germline V gene sequence: CDR1 SGHRS, CDR2 YFSETQ. The V and J ends lost 5 bases and 5 bases, in that order; junction bases with no gene match: 6. The CDR3 nucleotides read TGCGCCAGCAGTCGACAGGGAAGAACTGAAGCTTTCTTT. The encoded protein is CASSRQGRTEAFF. Filled out from reference TRBV5-1 and TRBJ1-1, the complete variable domain reads KAGVTQTPRYLIKTRGQQVTLSCSPISGHRSVSWYQQTPGQGLQFLFEYFSETQRNKGNFPGRFSGRQFSNSRSEMNVSTLELGDSALYLCASSRQGRTEAFFGQGTRLTVV.

V and J are TRBV4-1 and TRBJ1-1; 7 bases map to TRBD1. Germline values: CDR1 MGHRA, CDR2 YSYEKL. With V trimmed by 3 bases and J by 0 bases, 1 base remained unmatched. This CDR3 comprises 14 residues. CDR3 in DNA: TGCGCCAGCAGCCAGGGGACAGTGAACACTGAAGCTTTCTTT. Its protein product is CASSQGTVNTEAFF.

The rearrangement links TRBV5-8 to TRBJ2-7, with 9 bases that match TRBD2. This CDR3 contains 17 residues. Germline assignment: CDR1 SGHTS and CDR2 YDEGEE. The V segment lost 1 base and the J segment 3 bases; nucleotides outside the gene matches: 11. CDR3 in DNA: TGTGCCAGCAGCTTGTTCCCAAGTAGCGGGAGTAGCTACGAGCAGTACTTC. This gives the protein CASSLFPSSGSSYEQYF. The full variable domain, its missing parts supplied by reference TRBV5-8 and TRBJ2-7, is EAGVTQSPTHLIKTRGQQATLRCSPISGHTSVYWYQQALGLGLQFLLWYDEGEERNRGNFPPRFSGRQFPNYSSELNVNALELEDSALYLCASSLFPSSGSSYEQYFGPGTRLTVT.

V gene TRBV4-3 combines with J gene TRBJ1-1; TRBD1 agrees at 8 bases. CDR1 and CDR2 from the germline V gene are LGHNA and YSLEER. Losses at the gene ends were 0 bases for V and 4 bases for J; bases not matched to a gene: 7. CDR3 size: 16 residues. The CDR3 reads CASSQDNAGGFTEAFF. The CDR3 DNA reads as TGCGCCAGCAGCCAAGATAATGCAGGGGGCTTCACTGAAGCTTTCTTT.

V usage is TRBV6-5 and J usage is TRBJ1-2; 7 positions agree with TRBD1. The CDR3 length is 13 residues. V gave up 4 bases and J gave up 2 bases; unmatched junction bases: 1. The V gene's germline CDR1 is MNHEY and CDR2 SVGAGI. The CDR3 is CASSLQGNYGYTF. The CDR3 region has the DNA TGTGCCAGCAGTTTACAGGGGAACTATGGCTACACCTTC.

V gene TRBV27 combines with J gene TRBJ1-3; D remains unclear. Trimming stripped 6 bases from V and 0 bases from J, with 18 bases between. CDR1 is MNHEY, CDR2 SMNVEV, per germline (reference sequence). The CDR3 is 17 amino acids. The chain's CDR3 is CASRPSPGPSSGNTIYF. CDR3 nucleotide sequence: TGTGCCAGCAGACCATCCCCGGGCCCAAGCTCTGGAAACACCATATATTTT.

The rearrangement joins TRBV5-6 to TRBJ1-4, with unresolved D. The germline V gene encodes CDR1 SGHDT and CDR2 YYEEEE. The V end was cut by 0 bases, the J end by 0 bases, with 3 bases between. CDR3 size: 14 residues. The CDR3 nucleotides read TGTGCCAGCAGCTTGGTTGCAACTAATGAAAAACTGTTTTTT. Translated: CASSLVATNEKLFF. Full variable domain (remainder filled in from reference TRBV5-6 and TRBJ1-4): DAGVTQSPTHLIKTRGQQVTLRCSPKSGHDTVSWYQQALGQGPQFIFQYYEEEERQRGNFPDRFSGHQFPNYSSELNVNALLLGDSALYLCASSLVATNEKLFFGSGTQLSVL.

Only a few counts were recorded for this clone. The V and J genes are TRBV5-5 and TRBJ1-4, with no clear D. Deletions cut 4 bases from V and 8 bases from J, with 21 bases between. CDR1 is SGHKS, CDR2 YYEKEE, per germline (reference sequence). This CDR3 has 16 residues. Written as DNA, the CDR3 is TGTGCCAGCAGCCACCGGGCGGGGATGGATGGGGAAAAACTGTTTTTT. It specifies CASSHRAGMDGEKLFF.

The rearrangement joins TRBV6-1 to TRBJ2-2; a possible D gene is TRBD1 (5 bases). The germline V gene has CDR1 MNHNS and CDR2 SASEGT. V was shortened by 4 bases and J by 4 bases, with 16 bases between the two germline ends. The CDR3 spans 16 residues. CDR3 in amino acids: CASSGSRTGATGELFF. As DNA, the CDR3 is TGTGCCAGCAGTGGATCACGTACAGGCGCCACCGGGGAGCTGTTTTTT.

In nucleotides, the CDR3 is TGTGCCAGCAGCTTAATAGGCGGGAACACCGGGGAGCTGTTTTTT. Its protein product is CASSLIGGNTGELFF. V is TRBV7-3 and J is TRBJ2-2; no firm D call. Trimming shortened V by 1 base and J by 1 base, and 7 bases separated the two germline ends. The germline V gene has CDR1 SGHTA and CDR2 FQGTGA. This CDR3 comprises 15 residues.

This clone was detected only a few times. The genes are TRBV7-9 and TRBJ2-5; D remains unclear. The ends were cut back, 6 bases at V and 4 bases at J, with 6 bases in the middle. The CDR3 runs 11 residues. Germline CDR1 and CDR2: SEHNR and FQNEAQ (reference sequence). The CDR3 spells CASSSGETQYF. CDR3 sequence (DNA): TGTGCCAGCAGTAGTGGAGAGACCCAGTACTTC.

The chain recombines TRBV7-9 with TRBJ2-2; no definite D call. V was clipped by 5 bases and J by 6 bases, with 10 bases between them. Germline CDR1 reads SEHNR; CDR2 reads FQNEAQ (reference sequence). This CDR3 contains 13 residues. CDR3: CASSLTFPGELFF. The DNA for the CDR3 is TGTGCCAGCAGCCTAACGTTTCCCGGGGAGCTGTTTTTT.

DNA of the CDR3: TGTGCCAGCAGCTTGGGAGGGAAGACAGATACGCAGTATTTT. It translates to CASSLGGKTDTQYF. V and J are TRBV7-6 and TRBJ2-3; TRBD2 matches 7 bases. Germline CDR1 is SGHVS and CDR2 is FNYEAQ. The CDR3 spans 14 residues. The trim removed 3 bases at V and 3 bases at J, leaving 3 bases unmatched.

The chain couples TRBV7-8 to TRBJ2-7, with TRBD2 matching over 13 bases. Germline V CDR1 and CDR2: SGHVS, FQNEAQ. The ends lost 3 bases at V and 2 bases at J; junction bases unmatched: 1. CDR3 length: 15 residues. The CDR3 sequence is CASSFTSGRAYEQYF. CDR3 coding DNA: TGTGCCAGCAGCTTTACTAGCGGGAGGGCCTACGAGCAGTACTTC.

The CDR3 loop is CAWSVRGGLADTQYF. The CDR3 DNA is TGTGCCTGGAGTGTACGGGGCGGACTCGCAGATACGCAGTATTTT. V and J are TRBV30 and TRBJ2-3; either TRBD1 or TRBD2 may fit D (5 bases each). With 0 bases removed from V and 4 bases from J, the gap between germline ends came to 14 bases. In germline, CDR1 is GTSNPN, CDR2 SVGIG (reference sequence). CDR3 length equals 15 residues.

V and J are TRBV5-1 and TRBJ1-2; possibly TRBD1 for D (5 bases). V lost 1 base to trimming and J lost 6 bases, with 10 bases between them. The CDR3 extends over 13 amino acids. Germline-derived CDR1 and CDR2 are SGHRS and YFSETQ. CDR3 sequence (DNA): TGCGCCAGCAGCTTGTGGGCAGGGAATGGCTACACCTTC. It specifies CASSLWAGNGYTF.

This clone has just one count. J is TRBJ1-2 and V is TRBV4-3; no clear D. The CDR3 has 14 residues. Looked up from germline, CDR1 is LGHNA and CDR2 is YSLEER. Trimming cost V 0 bases and J 3 bases, with 8 bases left between them. CDR3 residues: CASSQEWGDYGYTF. DNA for the CDR3: TGCGCCAGCAGCCAAGAATGGGGTGACTATGGCTACACCTTC.

This rearrangement joins TRBV5-4 to TRBJ2-2; no reliable D call. Trimming took off 2 bases at V and 5 bases at J, with 7 bases between the two ends. In germline, CDR1 is SGHNT, CDR2 YYREEE (reference sequence). The CDR3 covers 13 residues. DNA of the CDR3: TGTGCCAGCAGCTTCCCCGGAACCGGGGAGCTGTTTTTT. Translating it yields CASSFPGTGELFF.

V is TRBV4-3 and J is TRBJ1-1; D is uncertain. Germline CDR1 reads LGHNA; CDR2 reads YSLEER. Trimming cost V 1 base and J 2 bases, with 14 bases left between them. This CDR3 spans 16 amino acids. CDR3 residues: CASSQATRIFNTEAFF. The CDR3, as DNA: TGCGCCAGCAGCCAAGCAACGAGAATCTTCAACACTGAAGCTTTCTTT.

In DNA, the CDR3 is TGTGCCAGCAGCGGTGACTATTCGAACACCGGGGAGCTGTTTTTT. Translated: CASSGDYSNTGELFF. The gene calls are TRBV11-1 and TRBJ2-2; D perhaps matches TRBD2 (5 bases). Germline CDR1 is SGHAT and CDR2 is FQDESV (reference sequence). This CDR3 is built from 15 residues. V was pared by 5 bases and J by 0 bases, with 10 bases between.